This T cell receptor (beta chain) comes out of a study of T cells in pancreatic ductal adenocarcinoma. V shed 1 base and J 7 bases; nucleotides not matched to a gene: 3. Germline CDR1 and CDR2: LGHNA and YSLEER. The CDR3 spans 14 residues. The selected patients with pancreatic ductal adenocarcinoma had surgery but no neoadjuvant therapy. Profiling relied on immunoSEQ multiplex PCR, and the TCRdb table lists in-frame clones only, not all of them. The sample lists around 94,000 clones; more than 90% were seen once. To note about this clone: Its antigen is currently unknown.

Study outcomes and limitations: Tumor samples had fewer productive templates and approximately 7.9-fold fewer unique clonotypes than blood.

Sequenced input: PBMCs. The chain couples TRBV4-3 to TRBJ2-1; 8 nucleotides match TRBD1. This clonotype originated in a human donor with pancreatic ductal adenocarcinoma. This CDR3 is CASSQGTGWNEQFF. Here the CDR3 DNA reads TGCGCCAGCAGCCAAGGGACAGGGTGGAATGAGCAGTTCTTC.